This T cell receptor beta chain was found in a study of blood T cell repertoires in COVID-19. Overall study: Sites in the United States, Italy and Spain provided acute and convalescent COVID-19 samples. The analysed material was cDNA or gDNA that came from T cells, B-cell-depleted T cells, or PBMCs.

As originally analysed: It was from reference gene primer amplification that nucleated cell counts were estimated. TCRdb's copy holds only in-frame clones and misses some; the assay was immunoSEQ multiplex PCR. The V and J calls and clone size are taken from that table; D and trimming were inferred from the DNA. Among roughly 320,000 clones, 70% to 90% were seen once, and the ten largest hold around 7.2%. The ends were cut back, 0 bases at V and 2 bases at J, with 9 bases in the middle. CDR1 SGHNT and CDR2 YYREEE come from the germline V gene (reference sequence). The CDR3 is made up of 15 amino acids.

Material: peripheral blood. The source is a human donor in a cohort sampled during active COVID-19. The chain uses TRBV5-4 and TRBJ2-1; possible D gene TRBD1, 5 bases. The CDR3 DNA reads TGTGCCAGCAGCTTGGGGCAGGGTGCCTACAATGAGCAGTTCTTC. Translation gives CASSLGQGAYNEQFF.